This T cell receptor (beta chain) was obtained from a study of cytomegalovirus exposure and HLA in healthy donors. Study conclusions and caveats: In a later analysis, an Asian-associated ancestry cluster reportedly showed fewer N-insertions than the roughly 700-donor mean. It was fewer than 200 TCR beta chains that were listed as cytomegalovirus-associated. What was likely a sequencing artifact was a cluster of highly shared sequence variants.

Notes on this clone: The antigen remains undetermined.

It was with 60 Vbeta and 13 Jbeta primers that the PCR ran. TCRdb's table, derived via immunoSEQ multiplex PCR, lists solely in-frame clones and lacks some. The repertoire has about 43,000 clones, approximately 47% of them found once; the top ten carry approximately 5.6%. The specimen was PBMCs. This TCR was recovered from a man aged 60-69 years in good health and CMV-seronegative.

The CDR3 region is CASSVQGGNQPQHF. The DNA for the CDR3 is TGCGCCAGCAGCGTACAGGGGGGCAATCAGCCCCAGCATTTT. The chain recombines TRBV5-1 with TRBJ1-5; 8 bases match TRBD1. J gave up 2 bases and V 4 bases, and 2 bases lay outside the gene matches. The CDR3 spans 14 residues. Per germline, CDR1 SGHRS and CDR2 YFSETQ. Together with reference TRBV5-1 and TRBJ1-5, the CDR3 gives the full variable domain: KAGVTQTPRYLIKTRGQQVTLSCSPISGHRSVSWYQQTPGQGLQFLFEYFSETQRNKGNFPGRFSGRQFSNSRSEMNVSTLELGDSALYLCASSVQGGNQPQHFGDGTRLSIL.